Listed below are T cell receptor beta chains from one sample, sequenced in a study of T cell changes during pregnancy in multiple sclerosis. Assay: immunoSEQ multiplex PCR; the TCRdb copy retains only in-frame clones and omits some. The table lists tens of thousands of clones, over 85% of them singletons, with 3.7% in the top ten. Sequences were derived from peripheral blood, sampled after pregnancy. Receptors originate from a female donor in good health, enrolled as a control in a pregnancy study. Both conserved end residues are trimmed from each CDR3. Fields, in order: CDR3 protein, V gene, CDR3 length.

ASSQELQGSSPLH	TRBV4-3	13
ASRPFLGGPEEKLF	TRBV2	14
ASRDSTGFNTEAF	TRBV19	13
ASSPERDAEQF	TRBV11-3	11
ASSPVGASEQF	TRBV11-1	11
ATAGTGAYEQY	TRBV27	11
ASRERKTGAQPQH	TRBV6-1	13
ASSLGLAGYEQY	TRBV11-2	12
ASSLFLSGDQPQH	TRBV27	13
ASSLGTGQGCRQPQH	TRBV11-3	15
ASSQSRQSEAF	TRBV18	11
ASSLALQTETQY	TRBV7-9	12
ASSLTGFTEAF	TRBV5-6	11
ASVPGGAGGNSPLH	TRBV6-6	14
ASSKGDSSYEQY	TRBV7-9	12
AISEAETQY	TRBV10-3	9
ACYRGSSGYNEQF	TRBV30	13
ASSLTSRGEQY	TRBV5-4	11
ASSIIPGQGLNEQF	TRBV19	14
ASRRTGENSGNTIY	TRBV2	14
ASSFRLGGDTQY	TRBV28	12
ASSLSLAETQY	TRBV27	11
ASMENGRGGELF	TRBV27	12